The rows below give T cell receptor beta chains drawn from one sample of a study of brain T cells in children with intractable seizures. Sequencing was performed with immunoSEQ multiplex PCR; in TCRdb, only in-frame clones are kept and a portion is missing. The sample includes under 400,000 clones, over 90% of them seen just once. The sequencing here drew on peripheral blood, taken less than 6 months after surgery. The receptors come from a boy younger than two with tuberous sclerosis and intractable seizures. The conserved cysteine and the conserved F or W are not part of the CDR3 here. The order of the fields is J gene, CDR3 length, V gene, CDR3 protein.

TRBJ2-3 | 12 | TRBV10-2 | ASSPASGPDTQY
TRBJ1-2 | 13 | TRBV6-5 | ASNAGQSSNYGYT
TRBJ2-6 | 14 | TRBV25-1 | ASSDGEGAGANVLT
TRBJ1-5 | 12 | TRBV24-1 | ATSPDRVNQPQH
TRBJ2-1 | 13 | TRBV6-5 | ASSYAGYSYNEQF
TRBJ2-6 | 15 | TRBV10-3 | AISDWAGSSGANVLT
TRBJ2-7 | 11 | TRBV18 | ASSTGVDYEQY
TRBJ2-7 | 9 | TRBV10-1 | ASSPGGGWD
TRBJ1-2 | 11 | TRBV19 | ASSKGSGYGYT
TRBJ2-7 | 15 | TRBV4-2 | ASSQEGSGQGSYEQY
TRBJ1-2 | 12 | TRBV27 | ASSPKRIGYGYT
TRBJ2-2 | 15 | TRBV5-1 | ASSLGDRGRRTGELF
TRBJ1-2 | 9 | TRBV15 | ATSSPGGYT
TRBJ1-5 | 13 | TRBV2 | ASSEVGAGDQPQH
TRBJ1-2 | 12 | TRBV5-6 | ASSLDPTGNGYT
TRBJ2-7 | 12 | TRBV5-1 | ASSFQGSSYEQY
TRBJ1-6 | 13 | TRBV30 | AWSVRSPYNSPLH
TRBJ1-2 | 11 | TRBV18 | ASSPQGANGYT
TRBJ1-5 | 16 | TRBV5-8 | ASSHHARDRGFNQPQH
TRBJ2-2 | 12 | TRBV10-3 | ASQGDVLTGELF
TRBJ2-7 | 13 | TRBV6-5 | ASSFLAGGNYEQY
TRBJ2-7 | 9 | TRBV29-1 | SVEVGREVH
TRBJ2-1 | 14 | TRBV10-1 | ASSGGQASSYNEQF
TRBJ1-1 | 12 | TRBV3-1/TRBV3-2 | ASSRQGSATEAF
TRBJ2-7 | 13 | TRBV15 | ATSRAPGQTYEQY
TRBJ2-7 | 12 | TRBV27 | ASSFGGPDYEQY
TRBJ1-1 | 11 | TRBV7-8 | ASSLRGGTEAF